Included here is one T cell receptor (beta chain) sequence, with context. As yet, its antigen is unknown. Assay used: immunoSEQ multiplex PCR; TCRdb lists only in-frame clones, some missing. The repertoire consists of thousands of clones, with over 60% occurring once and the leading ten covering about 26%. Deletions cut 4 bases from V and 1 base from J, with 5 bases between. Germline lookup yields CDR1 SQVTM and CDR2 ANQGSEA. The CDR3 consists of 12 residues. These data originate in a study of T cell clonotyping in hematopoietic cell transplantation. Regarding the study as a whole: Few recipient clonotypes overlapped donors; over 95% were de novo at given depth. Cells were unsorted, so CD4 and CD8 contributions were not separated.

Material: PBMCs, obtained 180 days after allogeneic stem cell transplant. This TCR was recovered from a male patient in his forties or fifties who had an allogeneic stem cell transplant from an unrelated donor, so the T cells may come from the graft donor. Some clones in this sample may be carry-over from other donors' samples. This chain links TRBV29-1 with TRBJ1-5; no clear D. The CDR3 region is CSVGTSNQPQHF. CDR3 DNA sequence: TGCAGCGTTGGGACGAGCAATCAGCCCCAGCATTTT.